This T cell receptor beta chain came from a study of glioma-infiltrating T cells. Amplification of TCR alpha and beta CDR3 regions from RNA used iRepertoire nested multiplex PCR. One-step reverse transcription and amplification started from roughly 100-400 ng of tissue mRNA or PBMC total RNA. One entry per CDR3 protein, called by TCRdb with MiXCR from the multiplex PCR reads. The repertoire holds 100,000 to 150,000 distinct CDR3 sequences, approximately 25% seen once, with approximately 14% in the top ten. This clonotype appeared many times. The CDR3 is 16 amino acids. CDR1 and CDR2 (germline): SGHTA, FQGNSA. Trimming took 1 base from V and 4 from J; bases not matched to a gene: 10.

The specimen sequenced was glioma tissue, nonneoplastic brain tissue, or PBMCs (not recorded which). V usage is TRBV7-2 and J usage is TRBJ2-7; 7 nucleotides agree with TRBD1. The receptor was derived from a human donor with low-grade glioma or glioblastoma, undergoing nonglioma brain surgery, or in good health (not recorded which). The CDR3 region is CASSLGSTGTGYEQYF. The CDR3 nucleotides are TGTGCCAGCAGCTTAGGTTCGACAGGGACCGGATACGAGCAGTACTTC.